This T cell receptor beta chain appears in the sequencing data of a study of blood T cell repertoires in COVID-19. Across the study: Acute and convalescent COVID-19 samples came from the United States, Italy and Spain. Nucleic acid was either cDNA or gDNA, and it came from T cells, B-cell-depleted T cells, or PBMCs.

Source study methods: Amplification from reference gene primers served as the basis for estimated nucleated cell counts. Produced via immunoSEQ multiplex PCR; TCRdb's table is partial and in-frame only. V, J and clone size reflect that table, while D and trimming were determined from the DNA. The table shows about 260,000 clones, with about 89% occurring only once. This TCR was recovered from a woman aged 50 to 60 with acute or convalescent COVID-19. Material: peripheral blood.

This CDR3 reads CASSLTWTSVNEQFF. The CDR3 coding sequence is TGTGCCAGCAGCTTGACCTGGACTAGCGTTAATGAGCAGTTCTTC. J is TRBJ2-1 and V is TRBV5-6; 9 bases align to TRBD2. V was clipped by 1 base and J by 7 bases; unmatched bases: 6. This CDR3 has 15 amino acids. Germline V CDR1 and CDR2: SGHDT, YYEEEE. Using reference TRBV5-6 and TRBJ2-1 for the parts outside the CDR3, the full variable domain is DAGVTQSPTHLIKTRGQQVTLRCSPKSGHDTVSWYQQALGQGPQFIFQYYEEEERQRGNFPDRFSGHQFPNYSSELNVNALLLGDSALYLCASSLTWTSVNEQFFGPGTRLTVL.